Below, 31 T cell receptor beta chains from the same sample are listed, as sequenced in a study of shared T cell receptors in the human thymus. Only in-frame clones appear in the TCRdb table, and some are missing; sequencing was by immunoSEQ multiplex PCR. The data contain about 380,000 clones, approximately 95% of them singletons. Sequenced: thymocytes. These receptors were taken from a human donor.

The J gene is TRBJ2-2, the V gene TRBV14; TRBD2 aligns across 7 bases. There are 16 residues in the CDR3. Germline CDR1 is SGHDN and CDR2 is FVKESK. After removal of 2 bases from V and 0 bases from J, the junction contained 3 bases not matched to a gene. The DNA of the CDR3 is TGTGCCAGCAGCCAAACTAGCGCTACGAACACCGGGGAGCTGTTTTTT. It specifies CASSQTSATNTGELFF. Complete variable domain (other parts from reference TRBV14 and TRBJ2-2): EAGVTQFPSHSVIEKGQTVTLRCDPISGHDNLYWYRRVMGKEIKFLLHFVKESKQDESGMPNNRFLAERTGGTYSTLKVQPAELEDSGVYFCASSQTSATNTGELFFGEGSRLTVL.

DNA for the CDR3: TGTGCCAGCAGTCGCGGGAGATTCTACGAGCAGTACTTC. Translation: CASSRGRFYEQYF. The chain joins TRBV9 to TRBJ2-7; 7 bases are a match to TRBD2. V trimming: 5 bases; J trimming: 3 bases; junction bases outside the gene matches: 5. Germline V gene lookup returns CDR1 SGDLS and CDR2 YYNGEE. The CDR3 extends over 13 amino acids. Combining the CDR3 with reference TRBV9 and TRBJ2-7 gives the whole variable domain DSGVTQTPKHLITATGQRVTLRCSPRSGDLSVYWYQQSLDQGLQFLIQYYNGEERAKGNILERFSAQQFPDLHSELNLSSLELGDSALYFCASSRGRFYEQYFGPGTRLTVT.

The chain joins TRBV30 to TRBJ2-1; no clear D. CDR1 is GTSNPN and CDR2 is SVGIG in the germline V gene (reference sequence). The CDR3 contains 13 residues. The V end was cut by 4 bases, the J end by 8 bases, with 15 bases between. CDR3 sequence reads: CAWTDEVVYEQFF. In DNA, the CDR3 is TGTGCCTGGACGGACGAAGTTGTCTATGAGCAGTTCTTC.

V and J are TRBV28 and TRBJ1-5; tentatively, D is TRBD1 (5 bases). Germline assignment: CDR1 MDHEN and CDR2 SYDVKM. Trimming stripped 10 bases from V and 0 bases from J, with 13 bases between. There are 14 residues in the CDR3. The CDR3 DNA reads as TGTGCCAACCAGGGAGCGGATAGCAATCAGCCCCAGCATTTT. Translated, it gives CANQGADSNQPQHF.

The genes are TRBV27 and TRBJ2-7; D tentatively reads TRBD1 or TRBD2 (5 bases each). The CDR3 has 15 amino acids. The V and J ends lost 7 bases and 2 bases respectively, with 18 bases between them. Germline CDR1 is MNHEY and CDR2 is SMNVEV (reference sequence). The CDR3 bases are TGTGCCAGCAAGGGTACCGGGGCGCGACCCTACGAGCAGTACTTC. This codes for CASKGTGARPYEQYF.

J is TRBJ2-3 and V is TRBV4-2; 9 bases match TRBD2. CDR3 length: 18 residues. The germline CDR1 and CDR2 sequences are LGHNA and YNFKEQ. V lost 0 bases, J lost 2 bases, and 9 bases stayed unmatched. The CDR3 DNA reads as TGTGCCAGCAGCCAAGATTATCCCCTAGCGGGACCCACAGATACGCAGTATTTT. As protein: CASSQDYPLAGPTDTQYF.

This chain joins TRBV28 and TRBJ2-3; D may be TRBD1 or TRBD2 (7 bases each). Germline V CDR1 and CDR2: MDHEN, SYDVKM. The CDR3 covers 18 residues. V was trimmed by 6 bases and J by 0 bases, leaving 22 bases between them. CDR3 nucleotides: TGTGCCAGCAGCTTACCAGGGGGGGGCTACACTAGCACAGATACGCAGTATTTT. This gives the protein CASSLPGGGYTSTDTQYF.

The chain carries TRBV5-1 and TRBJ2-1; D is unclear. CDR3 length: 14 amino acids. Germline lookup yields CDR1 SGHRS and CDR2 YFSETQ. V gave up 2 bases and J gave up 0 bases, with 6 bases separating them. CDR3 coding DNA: TGCGCCAGCAGCTTCCCGAACTCCTACAATGAGCAGTTCTTC. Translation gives CASSFPNSYNEQFF.

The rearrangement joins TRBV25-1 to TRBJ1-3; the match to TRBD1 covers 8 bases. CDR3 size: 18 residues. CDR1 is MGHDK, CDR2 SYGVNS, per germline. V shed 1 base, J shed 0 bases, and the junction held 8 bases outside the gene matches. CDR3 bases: TGTGCCAGCAGTGAATGGGGGGACAGGCCCGACTCTGGAAACACCATATATTTT. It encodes CASSEWGDRPDSGNTIYF.

CDR3: CASSRMGDYTDTQYF. The CDR3 DNA is TGTGCCAGTAGTAGAATGGGCGATTACACAGATACGCAGTATTTT. V is TRBV19 and J is TRBJ2-3, with D unclear. The CDR3 extends over 15 amino acids. CDR1 LNHDA and CDR2 SQIVND come from the germline V gene (reference sequence). With 4 bases removed from V and 2 bases from J, the gap between germline ends came to 13 bases.

Written as DNA, the CDR3 is TGTGCCAGCATCAATTGCTCCGCCGGGGGGGCTAACACTGAAGCTTTCTTT. It encodes CASINCSAGGANTEAFF. The rearrangement links TRBV5-4 to TRBJ1-1; TRBD1 might be the D (6 bases). The CDR3 extends over 17 amino acids. The germline V gene has CDR1 SGHNT and CDR2 YYREEE (reference sequence). Deletions cut 6 bases from V and 2 bases from J, with 23 bases between.

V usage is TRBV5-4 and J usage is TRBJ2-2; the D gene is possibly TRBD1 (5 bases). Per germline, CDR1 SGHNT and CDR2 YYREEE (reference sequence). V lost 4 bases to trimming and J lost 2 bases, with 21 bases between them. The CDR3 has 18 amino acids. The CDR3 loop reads CASSPDNRTDLNTGELFF. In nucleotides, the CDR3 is TGTGCCAGCAGCCCCGATAACAGGACGGACCTCAACACCGGGGAGCTGTTTTTT.

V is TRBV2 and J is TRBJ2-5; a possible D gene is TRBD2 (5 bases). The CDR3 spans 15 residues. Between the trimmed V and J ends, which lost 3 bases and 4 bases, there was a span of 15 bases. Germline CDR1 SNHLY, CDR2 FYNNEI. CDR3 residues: CASSDKWEMGETQYF. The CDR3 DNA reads TGTGCCAGCAGTGACAAGTGGGAGATGGGAGAGACCCAGTACTTC.

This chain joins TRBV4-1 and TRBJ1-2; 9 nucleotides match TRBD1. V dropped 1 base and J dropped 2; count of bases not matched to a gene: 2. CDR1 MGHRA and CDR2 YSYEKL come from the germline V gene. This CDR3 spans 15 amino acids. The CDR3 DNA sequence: TGCGCCAGCAGCCAAGGGACAGGGGAGAACTATGGCTACACCTTC. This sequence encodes CASSQGTGENYGYTF.

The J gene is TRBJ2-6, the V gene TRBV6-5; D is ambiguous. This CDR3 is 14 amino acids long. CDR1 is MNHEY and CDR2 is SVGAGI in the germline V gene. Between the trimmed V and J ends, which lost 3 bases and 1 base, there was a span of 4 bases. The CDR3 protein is CASSYGSGANVLTF. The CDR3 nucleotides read TGTGCCAGCAGTTATGGGTCTGGGGCCAACGTCCTGACTTTC.

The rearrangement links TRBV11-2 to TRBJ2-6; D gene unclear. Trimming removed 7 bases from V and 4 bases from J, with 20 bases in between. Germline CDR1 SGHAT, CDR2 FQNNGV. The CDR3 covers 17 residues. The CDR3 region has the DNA TGTGCCAGCATCTACCCCGGAACGGAGTCCGGGGCCAACGTCCTGACTTTC. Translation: CASIYPGTESGANVLTF.

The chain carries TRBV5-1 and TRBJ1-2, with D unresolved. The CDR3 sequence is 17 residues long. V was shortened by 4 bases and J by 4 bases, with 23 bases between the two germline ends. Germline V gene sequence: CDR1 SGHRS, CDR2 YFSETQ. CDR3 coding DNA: TGCGCCAGCAGCAGAATAGGAGAGACCCTGAATGTCTATGGCTACACCTTC. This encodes CASSRIGETLNVYGYTF.

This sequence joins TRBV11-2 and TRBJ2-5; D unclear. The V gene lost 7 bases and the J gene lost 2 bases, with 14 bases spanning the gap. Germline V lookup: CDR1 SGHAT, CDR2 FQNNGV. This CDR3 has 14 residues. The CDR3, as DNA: TGTGCCAGCAATAGGAACCAATATCAAGAGACCCAGTACTTC. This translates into CASNRNQYQETQYF.

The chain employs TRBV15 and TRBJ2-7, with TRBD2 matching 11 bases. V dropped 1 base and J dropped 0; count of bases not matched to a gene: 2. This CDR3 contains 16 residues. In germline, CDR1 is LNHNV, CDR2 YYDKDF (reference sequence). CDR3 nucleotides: TGTGCCACCAGCAGAGGGACTAGCGGGCTCTCCTACGAGCAGTACTTC. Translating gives CATSRGTSGLSYEQYF.

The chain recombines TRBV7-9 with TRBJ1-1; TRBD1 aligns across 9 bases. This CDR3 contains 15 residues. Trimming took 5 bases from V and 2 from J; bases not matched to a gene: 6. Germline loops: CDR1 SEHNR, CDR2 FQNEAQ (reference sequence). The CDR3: CASSRRQGVNTEAFF. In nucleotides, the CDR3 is TGTGCCAGCAGCCGTCGACAGGGGGTAAACACTGAAGCTTTCTTT.

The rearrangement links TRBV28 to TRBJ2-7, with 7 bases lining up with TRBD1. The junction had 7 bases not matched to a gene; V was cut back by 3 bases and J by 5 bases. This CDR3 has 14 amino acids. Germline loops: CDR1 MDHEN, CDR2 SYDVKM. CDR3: CASSFKTGNHEQYF. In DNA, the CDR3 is TGTGCCAGCAGTTTCAAGACAGGGAACCACGAGCAGTACTTC.

This CDR3 is CASSSWTWWAYEQYF. DNA of the CDR3: TGCGCCAGCAGCTCGTGGACATGGTGGGCCTACGAGCAGTACTTC. The V gene is TRBV5-1, the J gene TRBJ2-7; possible D gene TRBD1, 5 bases. Trimming shortened V by 3 bases and J by 2 bases, and 15 bases separated the two germline ends. Per germline, CDR1 SGHRS and CDR2 YFSETQ. The CDR3 spans 15 residues.

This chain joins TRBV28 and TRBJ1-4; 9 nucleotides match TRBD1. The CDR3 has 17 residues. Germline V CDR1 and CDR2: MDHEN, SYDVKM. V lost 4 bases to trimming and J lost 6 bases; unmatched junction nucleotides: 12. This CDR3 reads CASSWDEQGAEDEKLFF. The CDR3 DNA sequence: TGTGCCAGCAGTTGGGACGAACAGGGGGCGGAGGATGAAAAACTGTTTTTT.

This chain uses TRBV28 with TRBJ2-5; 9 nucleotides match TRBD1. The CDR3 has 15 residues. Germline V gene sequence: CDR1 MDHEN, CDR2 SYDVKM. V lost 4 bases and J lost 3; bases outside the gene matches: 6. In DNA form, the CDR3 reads TGTGCCAGCAGTTCAGCGTGGACAGGGGAAGAGACCCAGTACTTC. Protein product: CASSSAWTGEETQYF.

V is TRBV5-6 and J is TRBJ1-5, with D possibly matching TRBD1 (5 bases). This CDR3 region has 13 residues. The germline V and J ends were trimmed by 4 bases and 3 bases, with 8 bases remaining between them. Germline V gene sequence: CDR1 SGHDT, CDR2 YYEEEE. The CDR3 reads CASSRQFNQPQHF. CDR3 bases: TGTGCCAGCAGCCGACAGTTCAATCAGCCCCAGCATTTT. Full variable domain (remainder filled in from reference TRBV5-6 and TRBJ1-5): DAGVTQSPTHLIKTRGQQVTLRCSPKSGHDTVSWYQQALGQGPQFIFQYYEEEERQRGNFPDRFSGHQFPNYSSELNVNALLLGDSALYLCASSRQFNQPQHFGDGTRLSIL.

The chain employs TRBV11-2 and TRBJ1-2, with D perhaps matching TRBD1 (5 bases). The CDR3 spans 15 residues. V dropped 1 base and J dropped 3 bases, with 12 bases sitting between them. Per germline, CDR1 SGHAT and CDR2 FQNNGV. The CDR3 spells CASSLGHAGHYGYTF. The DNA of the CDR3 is TGTGCCAGCAGCTTAGGTCATGCAGGGCACTATGGCTACACCTTC. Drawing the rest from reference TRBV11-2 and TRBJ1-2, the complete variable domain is EAGVAQSPRYKIIEKRQSVAFWCNPISGHATLYWYQQILGQGPKLLIQFQNNGVVDDSQLPKDRFSAERLKGVDSTLKIQPAKLEDSAVYLCASSLGHAGHYGYTFGSGTRLTVV.

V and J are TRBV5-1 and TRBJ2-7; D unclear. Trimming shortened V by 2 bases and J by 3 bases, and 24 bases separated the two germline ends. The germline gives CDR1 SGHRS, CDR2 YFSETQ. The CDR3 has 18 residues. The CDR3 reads CASSLESRCDRVYYEQYF. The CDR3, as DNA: TGCGCCAGCAGCTTAGAGAGTCGGTGTGATCGAGTGTACTACGAGCAGTACTTC.

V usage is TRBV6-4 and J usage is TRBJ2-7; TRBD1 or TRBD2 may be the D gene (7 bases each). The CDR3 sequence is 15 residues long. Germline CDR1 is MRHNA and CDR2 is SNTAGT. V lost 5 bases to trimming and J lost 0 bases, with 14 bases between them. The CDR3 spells CASSSSGGDSYEQYF. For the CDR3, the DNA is TGTGCCAGCAGTTCATCAGGGGGGGACTCCTACGAGCAGTACTTC.

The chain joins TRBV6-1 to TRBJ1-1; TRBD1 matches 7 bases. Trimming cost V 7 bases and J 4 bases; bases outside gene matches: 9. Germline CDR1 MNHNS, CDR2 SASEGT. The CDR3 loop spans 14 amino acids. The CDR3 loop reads CASIETGSRTEAFF. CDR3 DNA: TGTGCCAGCATCGAGACAGGGTCCCGCACTGAAGCTTTCTTT.

CDR3: CASSLSGSSYEQYF. The DNA of the CDR3 is TGTGCCAGCAGCTTAAGCGGAAGCTCCTACGAGCAGTACTTC. The rearrangement links TRBV7-2 to TRBJ2-7; weak D call: TRBD2 (5 bases). Looked up from germline, CDR1 is SGHTA and CDR2 is FQGNSA. Trimming pared 2 bases from V and 0 bases from J, leaving 8 bases between. The CDR3 spans 14 residues.

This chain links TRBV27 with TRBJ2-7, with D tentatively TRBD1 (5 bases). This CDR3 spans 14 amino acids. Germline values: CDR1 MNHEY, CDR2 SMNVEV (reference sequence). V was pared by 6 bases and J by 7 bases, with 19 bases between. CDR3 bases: TGTGCCAGCAGCCGAAGGACGCCATCAGGGGAGCAGTACTTC. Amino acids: CASSRRTPSGEQYF.